In this sample, the clone carrying this T cell receptor beta chain turned up a few times. No antigen is known for it. The length of the CDR3 is 15 residues. Germline CDR1 and CDR2: MNHEY and SVGAGI. The junction had 10 bases not matched to a gene; V was cut back by 7 bases and J by 7 bases. Study-level points and caveats: The TCR gene usage of tumor memory CD4+ T cells clustered together with blood and lymph node memory CD4+ cells and with lymph node naive CD4+ cells.

Full-length variable regions came from constant-region reverse primers plus semi-nested Nested Universal Primer A PCR. TCRdb reprocessed the 5' RACE reads with MiXCR, giving one entry per CDR3 protein. The table includes fewer than 65,000 distinct CDR3 sequences, under 35% detected once. The material sequenced was tumor-infiltrating naive CD4+ T cells sorted from the breast tumor. Described subset: naive CD4+ T cells, CD4+CD45RA+CD25-. The J gene is TRBJ2-7, the V gene TRBV6-5; TRBD2 matches at 13 bases. This receptor was obtained from a female donor with breast cancer. The CDR3: CASTLTSGREQEQYF. DNA of the CDR3: TGTGCCAGCACCCTAACTAGCGGGAGGGAACAAGAGCAGTACTTC.